The 14 T cell receptor beta chains below all came from one sample that was sequenced in a study of blood T cells in healthy people across ages. Sample-barcoded 5' priming and a J-beta primer mix drove a second PCR of roughly 6 to 12 cycles. TCRdb recomputed calls from the 5' RACE reads with MiXCR, one row per CDR3 protein. Of some 710,000 distinct CDR3 sequences in the sample, about 46% were seen once. The sequenced sample was blood. The receptors were gathered from a man older than 75 in good health.

The chain couples TRBV25-1 to TRBJ2-7; a possible D gene is TRBD1 (5 bases). This CDR3 region has 15 residues. The V gene's germline CDR1 is MGHDK and CDR2 SYGVNS. The V end was cut by 3 bases, the J end by 3 bases, with 15 bases between. The CDR3 DNA is TGTGCCAGCAGTGATAGGTCGGCAGGGCACTACGAGCAGTACTTC. Translating gives CASSDRSAGHYEQYF.

The V gene is TRBV18, the J gene TRBJ1-2, with D perhaps matching TRBD1 (5 bases). The V gene lost 3 bases and the J gene lost 3 bases, with 11 bases spanning the gap. CDR3 length: 14 amino acids. Looked up from germline, CDR1 is KGHSH and CDR2 is LQKENI. The CDR3 DNA sequence: TGTGCCAGCTCACCGGGACTGCGGGACTATGGCTACACCTTC. Protein product: CASSPGLRDYGYTF.

Only a few counts were recorded for this clonotype. This chain joins TRBV29-1 and TRBJ2-6, with TRBD2 matching 8 bases. Germline V gene lookup returns CDR1 SQVTM and CDR2 ANQGSEA. Trimming cost V 2 bases and J 2 bases; bases outside gene matches: 8. The CDR3 is 17 residues long. CDR3: CSVEWSRGGTGANVLTF. CDR3 DNA sequence: TGCAGCGTTGAATGGAGTCGGGGGGGAACTGGGGCCAACGTCCTGACTTTC.

The rearrangement uses TRBV20-1 and TRBJ2-3; D uncertain. Trimming pared 0 bases from V and 3 bases from J, leaving 13 bases between. The CDR3 sequence is 15 residues long. Germline V gene sequence: CDR1 DFQATT, CDR2 SNEGSKA (reference sequence). The CDR3 coding sequence is TGCAGTGCTAGAGACCCCATATGGGGAACAGATACGCAGTATTTT. Translation gives CSARDPIWGTDTQYF.

The J gene is TRBJ2-7, the V gene TRBV20-1; 9 bases are a match to TRBD1. This CDR3 is 15 amino acids long. The V and J ends lost 0 bases and 7 bases, in that order; junction bases with no gene match: 10. Germline-derived CDR1 and CDR2 are DFQATT and SNEGSKA (reference sequence). CDR3 in amino acids: CSARDPTGGKNEQYF. CDR3 bases: TGCAGTGCTAGAGATCCTACAGGGGGCAAGAATGAGCAGTACTTC.

The chain recombines TRBV7-2 with TRBJ2-5; the match to TRBD2 covers 7 bases. Germline V CDR1 and CDR2: SGHTA, FQGNSA. CDR3 length equals 16 residues. V shed 4 bases, J shed 5 bases, and the junction held 13 bases outside the gene matches. Written as DNA, the CDR3 is TGTGCCAGCAGCTCCCTTGCGGGAGTCGGGCGGGAGACCCAGTACTTC. Protein product: CASSSLAGVGRETQYF.

The table lists this clonotype with a few counts. V usage is TRBV7-2 and J usage is TRBJ2-5, with D hard to call. CDR3 length equals 14 residues. V was trimmed by 5 bases and J by 5 bases, leaving 15 bases between them. Germline V gene data show CDR1 as SGHTA and CDR2 as FQGNSA. The CDR3 protein is CASSPRTAWETQYF. The CDR3 nucleotides read TGTGCCAGCAGCCCCCGGACGGCTTGGGAGACCCAGTACTTC. The complete variable domain, with remaining parts taken from reference TRBV7-2 and TRBJ2-5, reads GAGVSQSPSNKVTEKGKDVELRCDPISGHTALYWYRQSLGQGLEFLIYFQGNSAPDKSGLPSDRFSAERTGGSVSTLTIQRTQQEDSAVYLCASSPRTAWETQYFGPGTRLLVL.

The table lists this clonotype with a few counts. The V and J genes are TRBV5-1 and TRBJ2-4; D ambiguous. V lost 0 bases, J lost 6 bases, and 10 bases lay in between. The CDR3 covers 14 residues. Germline CDR1 and CDR2: SGHRS and YFSETQ. CDR3: CASSLEAGLNIQYF. The CDR3 DNA reads as TGCGCCAGCAGCTTGGAAGCAGGATTAAACATTCAGTACTTC. Based on the CDR3 plus reference TRBV5-1 and TRBJ2-4, the full variable domain is KAGVTQTPRYLIKTRGQQVTLSCSPISGHRSVSWYQQTPGQGLQFLFEYFSETQRNKGNFPGRFSGRQFSNSRSEMNVSTLELGDSALYLCASSLEAGLNIQYFGAGTRLSVL.

The table lists this clonotype with a few counts. The chain has TRBV11-1 and TRBJ2-5, with D possibly called TRBD1 or TRBD2 (5 bases each). With the DNA end fitting TRBJ2-7 better, the J assignment may be wrong. This CDR3 contains 14 residues. CDR1 is SGHAT, CDR2 FQDESV, per germline (reference sequence). CDR3 region: CASSPRWGNYEQYF. The CDR3 DNA is TGTGCCAGCAGCCCTAGATGGGGGAACTACGAGCAGTACTTC.

This clonotype has just a few counts. V is TRBV15 and J is TRBJ2-7, with 8 nucleotides matching TRBD1. The CDR3 totals 17 residues. The V and J ends lost 6 bases and 7 bases, in that order; junction bases with no gene match: 20. CDR1 and CDR2 (germline): LNHNV, YYDKDF (reference sequence). The CDR3 here is CATRSLTRVDRDNEQYF. The CDR3 bases are TGTGCCACCAGGTCCCTAACCAGGGTGGACAGGGACAATGAGCAGTACTTC.

The chain has TRBV6-5 and TRBJ2-1; possible D gene TRBD2, 5 bases. Per the germline V gene, CDR1 is MNHEY and CDR2 is SVGAGI. Between the trimmed V and J ends, which lost 6 bases and 7 bases, there was a span of 13 bases. The CDR3 totals 13 residues. CDR3 bases: TGTGCCAGCAGCAGCGGCAACCGGAATGAGCAGTTCTTC. Translated, it gives CASSSGNRNEQFF.

The chain uses TRBV21-1 and TRBJ2-1; the DNA was not used to check the table's D call, TRBD2. TRBV21-1 is assigned pseudogene status. This CDR3 contains 17 residues. The CDR3 sequence: CAGPAVCVAGGRNEQFF. The CDR3 DNA is TGTGCCGGCCCAGCAGTCTGTGTAGCGGGAGGGCGGAATGAGCAGTTCTTC.

J is TRBJ2-4 and V is TRBV15, with 10 bases aligning to TRBD1. The V segment lost 3 bases and the J segment 0 bases; nucleotides outside the gene matches: 5. The CDR3 is 17 residues long. Germline lookup yields CDR1 LNHNV and CDR2 YYDKDF (reference sequence). The CDR3 DNA sequence: TGTGCCACCAGCAGGATGGACAGGGGGAGAGCCAAAAACATTCAGTACTTC. Translation: CATSRMDRGRAKNIQYF. Full variable domain (outside the CDR3, taken from reference TRBV15 and TRBJ2-4): DAMVIQNPRYQVTQFGKPVTLSCSQTLNHNVMYWYQQKSSQAPKLLFHYYDKDFNNEADTPDNFQSRRPNTSFCFLDIRSPGLGDTAMYLCATSRMDRGRAKNIQYFGAGTRLSVL.

This clonotype was recorded only once. Just one base apart from a much larger clone, this may be a read error. The chain employs TRBV6-2 or TRBV6-3 and TRBJ2-7, with 11 positions matching TRBD1. The V segment lost 6 bases and the J segment 2 bases; nucleotides outside the gene matches: 6. CDR3 length: 15 amino acids. Germline lookup yields CDR1 MNHEY and CDR2 SVGEGT. In DNA form, the CDR3 reads TGTGCCAGCAGATCACCGGGACAGGGGGCCTACGAGCAGTACTTC. It is translated as CASRSPGQGAYEQYF.